This T cell receptor beta chain is drawn from a study of cytomegalovirus exposure and HLA in healthy donors. General study points: Sequence variants that were highly shared formed a cluster that was likely a sequencing artifact.

As for this clone: Its specificity is not known. An end of the junction differs from the germline gene, which may be a read error.

The PCR was carried out with 60 Vbeta primers and 13 Jbeta primers. TCRdb's table, derived via immunoSEQ multiplex PCR, lists solely in-frame clones and lacks some. The sample gives roughly 220,000 clones, about 81% of which show up once; 2.7% is in the top ten. What was sequenced was PBMCs. The TCR was taken from a woman aged 35 to 49 in good health and CMV-seronegative.

The CDR3 sequence: CSSSTPSGLNYEQYF. The CDR3 DNA sequence: TGTTCCAGCAGTACTCCTAGCGGGCTCAACTACGAGCAGTACTTC. The gene calls are TRBV7-9 and TRBJ2-7; TRBD2 aligns across 8 bases. CDR1 is SEHNR, CDR2 FQNEAQ, per germline (reference sequence). The CDR3 has 15 residues.